This is a list of T cell receptor beta chains from one sample in a study of beta chain features in type 1 diabetes. The protocol was immunoSEQ multiplex PCR, while the TCRdb copy is restricted to in-frame clones and leaves out a portion. The sample has 600,000 to 700,000 clones; 9.5% to 15% are singletons. The sequenced sample consisted of naive CD4+ T cells from blood. The receptors derive from a man aged 25 to 40 with type 1 diabetes. CDR3s include the opening cysteine and the closing phenylalanine or tryptophan. D genes are given only for firm matches. Rows give clone size only sometimes, using once, few, many, or a class for an expanded clone.

J gene	V gene	CDR3 length	D gene	clone size	CDR3 DNA	CDR3 protein
TRBJ1-4	TRBV30	13	.	.	TGTGCCTGGAGTCCGGGCCCTAATGAAAAACTGTTTTTT	CAWSPGPNEKLFF
TRBJ2-5	TRBV29-1	10	.	.	TGCAGCGTTGGGCCCGAGACCCAGTACTTC	CSVGPETQYF
TRBJ2-1	TRBV27	14	TRBD1	few	TGTGCCAGCAGTTTGGACAGGGTAAACAATGAGCAGTTCTTC	CASSLDRVNNEQFF
TRBJ1-2	TRBV29-1	12	.	few	TGCAGCGTTTCTATTCAGACGTATGGCTACACCTTC	CSVSIQTYGYTF
TRBJ2-5	TRBV2	13	TRBD1	few	TGTGCCAGCAGCGAAGACAGGGAGGAGACCCAGTACTTC	CASSEDREETQYF
TRBJ2-7	TRBV6-1	15	.	few	TGTGCCAGCAGTGAAGGAGTTGGTTTCTCCTACGAGCAGTACTTC	CASSEGVGFSYEQYF
TRBJ2-3	TRBV4-3	15	TRBD1	.	TGCGCCAGCAGCCGGCTGGGACAGGGAGGGGATACGCAGTATTTT	CASSRLGQGGDTQYF
TRBJ2-1	TRBV27	16	TRBD2	few	TGTGCCAGCAGGTCGGGACTAGCGGGGGATTACAATGAGCAGTTCTTC	CASRSGLAGDYNEQFF
TRBJ1-2	TRBV29-1	13	.	.	TGCAGCGTTGTCCCTTTAACCCTCTATGGCTACACCTTC	CSVVPLTLYGYTF
TRBJ1-1	TRBV11-3	13	.	few	TGTGCCAGCAGTTTTGGGGACGCTACTGAAGCTTTCTTT	CASSFGDATEAFF
TRBJ2-1	TRBV5-4	17	TRBD1	few	TGTGCCAGCAGGCCCCCCCCAGGACAGGGAGTGTACAATGAGCAGTTCTTC	CASRPPPGQGVYNEQFF
TRBJ1-5	TRBV5-6	14	.	few	TGTGCCAGCAGCTTATTCAGGGGAGAGCAGCCCCAGCATTTT	CASSLFRGEQPQHF
TRBJ2-5	TRBV7-3	13	.	few	TGTGCCAGCAGCTCAAGCTCCCAAGAGACCCAGTACTTC	CASSSSSQETQYF
TRBJ1-2	TRBV28	12	.	.	TGTGCCAGTAGGATACAGGAAACGGGCTACACCTTC	CASRIQETGYTF
TRBJ2-1	TRBV2	15	TRBD2	.	TGTGCCAGCAGTAAGGATGGACTAGGAGGAAATGAGCAGTTCTTC	CASSKDGLGGNEQFF
TRBJ2-3	TRBV6-6	16	TRBD1	few	TGTGCCGTTGGACAGGGAACTAGCTGGGACACAGATACGCAGTATTTT	CAVGQGTSWDTDTQYF
TRBJ2-7	TRBV13	14	.	.	TGTGCCAGCAGGGCGTCTTTCAGGAAAAGCGAGCAGTACTTC	CASRASFRKSEQYF
TRBJ1-4	TRBV5-6	16	.	.	TGTGCCAGCAGTCGCCGGGACGTCAAACCCAATGAAAAACTGTTTTTT	CASSRRDVKPNEKLFF
TRBJ2-3	TRBV6-6	12	.	.	TGTGCCAGCAGCCTTCTCACAGATACGCAGTATTTT	CASSLLTDTQYF
TRBJ1-2	TRBV4-2	17	.	.	TGTGCCAGCAGCCAGCCTTTGGCGGGGGGGTCTAACTATGGCTACACCTTC	CASSQPLAGGSNYGYTF
TRBJ1-4	TRBV18	14	TRBD1	few	TGTGCCAGCTCACAGACAGGGGAAGACGAAAAACTGTTTTTT	CASSQTGEDEKLFF
TRBJ2-1	TRBV7-9	15	TRBD2	few	TGTGCCAGCAGCTTAGGCGGGGGGCCTTACAATGAGCAGTTCTTC	CASSLGGGPYNEQFF
TRBJ2-3	TRBV5-1	15	.	few	TGCGCCAGCAGCTTGGTTGCGGTTAGCACAGATACGCAGTATTTT	CASSLVAVSTDTQYF
TRBJ1-2	TRBV7-2	15	TRBD1	.	TGTGCCAGCAGCGTTACCGGGACAGGGCACTATGGCTACACCTTC	CASSVTGTGHYGYTF
TRBJ1-6	TRBV7-9	12	.	few	TGTGCCAGCAGCTCCATGAATTCACCCCTCCACTTT	CASSSMNSPLHF
TRBJ2-2	TRBV7-2	17	TRBD1	.	TGTGCCAGCAGTCTACCGCTCGGACAGGGCGGCACCGGGGAGCTGTTTTTT	CASSLPLGQGGTGELFF